These 7 T cell receptor beta chains came from one sample sequenced in a study of shared clonotypes between healthy human individuals. Data came from immunoSEQ multiplex PCR; TCRdb stores just in-frame clones and leaves some out. The sample contains over a million clones, roughly 96% of which appear only once. The sequencing input was naive CD4+ T cells sorted from blood. The subset was: CD45RA+ positively selected. Receptors were obtained from a man aged 30-40 years in good health.

This clone was recorded only once. The V gene is TRBV5-1, the J gene TRBJ2-1; tentative D call: TRBD2 (5 bases). The germline V gene has CDR1 SGHRS and CDR2 YFSETQ. This CDR3 has 16 residues. Trimming removed 0 bases from V and 8 bases from J, with 18 bases in between. CDR3 nucleotide sequence: TGCGCCAGCAGCTTGGGGGTATCCAGCGGCCGCGATGAGCAGTTCTTC. It yields the protein CASSLGVSSGRDEQFF.

This chain joins TRBV27 and TRBJ2-7, with D tentatively TRBD1 or TRBD2 (6 bases each). Germline V gene lookup returns CDR1 MNHEY and CDR2 SMNVEV (reference sequence). Trimming removed 8 bases at V and 4 bases at J, with 21 bases between. The CDR3 loop spans 15 amino acids. In DNA form, the CDR3 reads TGTGCCAGCGAAACTAGCTCTGGGGGGCTTTACGAGCAGTACTTC. Its protein is CASETSSGGLYEQYF.

The sample holds a few counts of this clone. In the same sample, other DNA sequences code for this CDR3. This rearrangement joins TRBV29-1 to TRBJ1-2; TRBD1 aligns across 7 bases. Trimming took 6 bases from V and 3 from J; bases not matched to a gene: 4. Germline CDR1 is SQVTM and CDR2 is ANQGSEA. This CDR3 comprises 12 residues. CDR3 amino acids: CSVVDRDYGYTF. The CDR3 DNA is TGCAGCGTCGTTGACAGGGACTATGGCTACACCTTC.

The chain combines TRBV4-3 with TRBJ1-2; D remains ambiguous. The CDR3 runs to 13 residues. The germline V and J ends were trimmed by 1 base and 8 bases, with 11 bases remaining between them. Germline-derived CDR1 and CDR2 are LGHNA and YSLEER. The CDR3 region has the DNA TGCGCCAGCAGCCAAGTGGATTCGGAAGGCTACACCTTC. Amino acid sequence: CASSQVDSEGYTF.

V is TRBV10-3 and J is TRBJ1-1; TRBD1 agrees at 11 bases. CDR1 is ENHRY and CDR2 is SYGVKD in the germline V gene. The CDR3 spans 15 residues. With V trimmed by 7 bases and J by 4 bases, 8 bases remained unmatched. The CDR3 nucleotides read TGTGCCATCACCAGGGACAGGGGGGTTGTCACTGAAGCTTTCTTT. It yields the protein CAITRDRGVVTEAFF.

The genes are TRBV19 and TRBJ2-2; no clear D. The germline gives CDR1 LNHDA, CDR2 SQIVND (reference sequence). There are 15 residues in the CDR3. Trimming removed 3 bases at V and 4 bases at J, with 12 bases between. In nucleotides, the CDR3 is TGTGCCAGTAGTATTACTGCTACACGCACCGGGGAGCTGTTTTTT. It specifies CASSITATRTGELFF.

The count of this clone is one. This chain connects TRBV10-3 to TRBJ1-1, with a possible D match to TRBD1 (6 bases). Germline lookup yields CDR1 ENHRY and CDR2 SYGVKD. V was shortened by 7 bases and J by 5 bases, with 17 bases between the two germline ends. This CDR3 comprises 14 residues. CDR3: CAITGALKGTEAFF. CDR3 sequence (DNA): TGTGCCATCACGGGGGCGCTTAAGGGGACTGAAGCTTTCTTT.